This T cell receptor (beta chain) was retrieved from a study of blood T cell repertoires in COVID-19. Across the whole study: The samples span acute and convalescent COVID-19 from the United States, Italy and Spain. The cDNA or gDNA used as material had been derived from T cells, B-cell-depleted T cells, or PBMCs.

Everyone who took part was about 18 to 89 years old, and they came from 24 US areas. All recovered Cohort 3 donors got two negative PCRs, got clearance, or saw symptom resolution. From germline, CDR1 is SNHLY and CDR2 FYNNEI. V lost 3 bases and J lost 0; bases outside the gene matches: 11. This CDR3 has 18 amino acids. Repertoires were generated with immunoSEQ multiplex PCR, while TCRdb's copy carries only in-frame clones and drops some. Of around 280,000 clones listed, around nine tenths were seen once; the top ten hold over 6%. The rearrangement uses TRBV2 and TRBJ2-1; TRBD2 aligns across 7 bases. This clonotype was obtained from a woman aged 40 to 50 who had recovered from COVID-19. The sequenced material came from PBMCs or T cells enriched from blood (not recorded which). The CDR3 region is CASSDPGLADFSYNEQFF. CDR3 bases: TGTGCCAGCAGTGATCCGGGTCTAGCGGATTTCTCCTACAATGAGCAGTTCTTC.